This entry features one T cell receptor beta chain sequence. The data belong to a study of blood T cell repertoires in COVID-19. Across the whole study: Acute-phase and convalescent COVID-19 samples originated in the United States, Italy and Spain. T cells, B-cell-depleted T cells, or PBMCs supplied cDNA or gDNA.

Study processing details: It was from reference gene primer amplification that nucleated cell counts were estimated. The protocol was immunoSEQ multiplex PCR, while the TCRdb copy is restricted to in-frame clones and leaves out a portion. That table is the source of V, J and clone size, and D and trimming were worked out from the DNA. This repertoire shows just over 95,000 clones, approximately 90% found once; its top ten account for just over 5%. From germline, CDR1 is SGHVS and CDR2 FNYEAQ. The J segment lost 2 bases and the V segment lost 4 bases, leaving 12 bases of the junction unmatched. The CDR3 consists of 17 residues.

The receptor's source is a man aged 50 to 59 with acute or convalescent COVID-19. The specimen was peripheral blood. The gene calls are TRBV7-6 and TRBJ2-7; 9 nucleotides agree with TRBD1. The CDR3 DNA reads as TGTGCCAGCAGCTATCGGACAGGGGTTGGGTACCCCTACGAGCAGTACTTC. Amino acids: CASSYRTGVGYPYEQYF.